Listed below are T cell receptor beta chains from one sample, sequenced in a study of T cell clonotyping in hematopoietic cell transplantation. Clones were sequenced by immunoSEQ multiplex PCR, and TCRdb holds only the in-frame ones, with some missing. The repertoire holds around 28,000 clones, with approximately 77% as singletons. The sequencing here drew on peripheral blood mononuclear cells, taken before stem cell transplant. These receptor sequences come from a man aged 35-49 years with acute myeloid leukemia. Some clones in this sample may be carry-over from other donors' samples. CDR3s include the opening cysteine and the closing phenylalanine or tryptophan. The D gene is left open where the match is weak. A clone size is listed for some rows: how often the clone was seen (once, few, many), or a class if it is expanded.

d_gene: .
v_gene: TRBV19
j_gene: TRBJ1-1
abundance: .
CDR3nt: TGTGCCAGTAGTATGGTGGCAGGGAACACTGAAGCTTTCTTT
CDR3aa: CASSMVAGNTEAFF

d_gene: TRBD2
v_gene: TRBV7-6
j_gene: TRBJ2-1
abundance: .
CDR3nt: TGTGCCAGCAGCTTAGTTGGCAGCGGGAACCGGGTAGGGGAGCAGTTCTTC
CDR3aa: CASSLVGSGNRVGEQFF

d_gene: TRBD1
v_gene: TRBV5-1
j_gene: TRBJ1-1
abundance: .
CDR3nt: TGCGCCAGCAGCCAGGGGGGGATGAACACTGAAGCTTTCTTT
CDR3aa: CASSQGGMNTEAFF

d_gene: .
v_gene: TRBV7-9
j_gene: TRBJ2-5
abundance: .
CDR3nt: TGTGCCAGCAGCTTATTAGGGGGTCAAGAGACCCAGTACTTC
CDR3aa: CASSLLGGQETQYF

d_gene: TRBD1
v_gene: TRBV29-1
j_gene: TRBJ1-1
abundance: .
CDR3nt: TGCAGCGTCCGCTACGGACAGGCTAACACTGAAGCTTTCTTT
CDR3aa: CSVRYGQANTEAFF

d_gene: .
v_gene: TRBV5-1
j_gene: TRBJ1-5
abundance: .
CDR3nt: TGCGCCAGCAGCTTATACGGGGATAGCAATCAGCCCCAGCATTTT
CDR3aa: CASSLYGDSNQPQHF

d_gene: TRBD1
v_gene: TRBV6-6
j_gene: TRBJ1-1
abundance: .
CDR3nt: TGTGCCAGCAAGGGACAGGGGGCGATCACTGAAGCTTTCTTT
CDR3aa: CASKGQGAITEAFF

d_gene: TRBD1
v_gene: TRBV6-4
j_gene: TRBJ2-1
abundance: .
CDR3nt: TGTGCCAGCAGTCCGACCCGGGACAGGGCATACAATGAGCAGTTCTTC
CDR3aa: CASSPTRDRAYNEQFF

d_gene: TRBD1
v_gene: TRBV5-1
j_gene: TRBJ2-3
abundance: .
CDR3nt: TGCGCCAGCGGGACAGGCACTAGCACAGATACGCAGTATTTT
CDR3aa: CASGTGTSTDTQYF

d_gene: .
v_gene: TRBV9
j_gene: TRBJ1-2
abundance: .
CDR3nt: TGTGCCAGCAGCGGTGGACAGAAATTTGGCTACACCTTC
CDR3aa: CASSGGQKFGYTF

d_gene: TRBD2
v_gene: TRBV30
j_gene: TRBJ2-3
abundance: .
CDR3nt: TGTGCCTGGAGTATTGGACTAGCGGGGGGGGGAGATACGCAGTATTTT
CDR3aa: CAWSIGLAGGGDTQYF

d_gene: TRBD1
v_gene: TRBV11-2
j_gene: TRBJ2-7
abundance: .
CDR3nt: TGTGCCAGCAGCTTCGACAGGGATTCCTACGAGCAGTACTTC
CDR3aa: CASSFDRDSYEQYF

d_gene: .
v_gene: TRBV9
j_gene: TRBJ1-1
abundance: .
CDR3nt: TGTGCCAGCAGCCCCCTACTGGTCACTGAAGCTTTCTTT
CDR3aa: CASSPLLVTEAFF

d_gene: .
v_gene: TRBV6-5
j_gene: TRBJ2-7
abundance: .
CDR3nt: TGTGCCAGCAGTTACTCCGACAGGTTCTACGAGCAGTACTTC
CDR3aa: CASSYSDRFYEQYF

d_gene: .
v_gene: TRBV6-5
j_gene: TRBJ2-7
abundance: .
CDR3nt: TGTGCCAGCAGTTACTCGACTTCGAGGCAGCAGTACTTC
CDR3aa: CASSYSTSRQQYF

d_gene: TRBD1
v_gene: TRBV11-3
j_gene: TRBJ2-6
abundance: .
CDR3nt: TGTGCCAGCAGCCGTGGGGGCGGGACAGGGTTTTCCGGGGCCAACGTCCTGACTTTC
CDR3aa: CASSRGGGTGFSGANVLTF

d_gene: .
v_gene: TRBV6-5
j_gene: TRBJ2-7
abundance: .
CDR3nt: TGTGCCAGCAGCCAAATAATGGGCGGGGACGAGCAGTACTTC
CDR3aa: CASSQIMGGDEQYF

d_gene: .
v_gene: TRBV28
j_gene: TRBJ2-1
abundance: medium-sized
CDR3nt: TGTGCCAGCAGTTCATCTGGAGTCTACAATGAGCAGTTCTTC
CDR3aa: CASSSSGVYNEQFF

d_gene: .
v_gene: TRBV5-4
j_gene: TRBJ1-2
abundance: .
CDR3nt: TGTGCCAGCAGCTTGGGGGTCACCGGCTATGGCTACACCTTC
CDR3aa: CASSLGVTGYGYTF

d_gene: .
v_gene: TRBV25-1
j_gene: TRBJ1-2
abundance: once
CDR3nt: TGTGCCAGCAGTGGGCAGATGGCTGGGGGCTACACCTTC
CDR3aa: CASSGQMAGGYTF

d_gene: TRBD1
v_gene: TRBV5-1
j_gene: TRBJ2-2
abundance: .
CDR3nt: TGCGCCAGCAGCATAGACACAGGGGCTGCCGGGGAGCTGTTTTTT
CDR3aa: CASSIDTGAAGELFF

d_gene: .
v_gene: TRBV11-2
j_gene: TRBJ2-2
abundance: .
CDR3nt: TGTGCCAGCAGTTCCTCAAGGTCTATGGGGGAGCTGTTTTTT
CDR3aa: CASSSSRSMGELFF

d_gene: TRBD1
v_gene: TRBV4-1
j_gene: TRBJ1-1
abundance: .
CDR3nt: TGCGCCAGCAGCCTACTGCCGGGACAGGGGAAGGACACTGAAGCTTTCTTT
CDR3aa: CASSLLPGQGKDTEAFF

d_gene: TRBD2
v_gene: TRBV10-3
j_gene: TRBJ2-7
abundance: .
CDR3nt: TGTGCCATCAGTGAGGCTTTGACTAGCGGGGGGGTTGGGGAGCAGTACTTC
CDR3aa: CAISEALTSGGVGEQYF

d_gene: .
v_gene: TRBV9
j_gene: TRBJ2-3
abundance: .
CDR3nt: TGTGCCAGCAGCGGAATCAGTCTAGGCACAGATACGCAGTATTTT
CDR3aa: CASSGISLGTDTQYF

d_gene: TRBD1
v_gene: TRBV29-1
j_gene: TRBJ2-7
abundance: few
CDR3nt: TGCAGCGTTGCCCGACAGGGGCACGAGCAGTACTTC
CDR3aa: CSVARQGHEQYF

d_gene: TRBD1
v_gene: TRBV6-6
j_gene: TRBJ2-7
abundance: .
CDR3nt: TGTGCCAGCAGCCCGACGACAGGGGGGATTAGCGAGCAGTACTTC
CDR3aa: CASSPTTGGISEQYF

d_gene: .
v_gene: TRBV19
j_gene: TRBJ1-5
abundance: .
CDR3nt: TGTGCCACGGCCCCGCTCGGGGGGCCCTCGGGCAATCAGCCCCAGCATTTT
CDR3aa: CATAPLGGPSGNQPQHF

d_gene: .
v_gene: TRBV6-6
j_gene: TRBJ1-1
abundance: once
CDR3nt: TGTGCCAGCAGTGGACGGGACACTGAAGCTTTCTTT
CDR3aa: CASSGRDTEAFF

d_gene: TRBD1
v_gene: TRBV30
j_gene: TRBJ2-2
abundance: .
CDR3nt: TGTGCCTCTGAGGGTTGGGACAGGGTGGATCACGGGGAGCTGTTTTTT
CDR3aa: CASEGWDRVDHGELFF

d_gene: .
v_gene: TRBV10-1
j_gene: TRBJ1-1
abundance: .
CDR3nt: TGCGCCAGCAGCGATTTATTCGGGGCCCTGAACACTGAAGCTTTCTTT
CDR3aa: CASSDLFGALNTEAFF

d_gene: TRBD1
v_gene: TRBV6-6
j_gene: TRBJ2-7
abundance: .
CDR3nt: TGTGCCAGCAGTTACCAAATGACAGGGGCCGGGGACGAGCAGTACTTC
CDR3aa: CASSYQMTGAGDEQYF

d_gene: .
v_gene: TRBV6-6
j_gene: TRBJ1-5
abundance: few
CDR3nt: TGTGCCAGCAGTCCCCCGTATCAGCCCCAGCATTTT
CDR3aa: CASSPPYQPQHF

d_gene: .
v_gene: TRBV10-3
j_gene: TRBJ2-5
abundance: .
CDR3nt: TGTGCCATCAGGAAAGGGGGGACGTACCAAGAGACCCAGTACTTC
CDR3aa: CAIRKGGTYQETQYF

d_gene: TRBD2
v_gene: TRBV10-3
j_gene: TRBJ2-3
abundance: .
CDR3nt: TGTGCCATCTCTTCTAGCGGGGACACAGATACGCAGTATTTT
CDR3aa: CAISSSGDTDTQYF

d_gene: .
v_gene: TRBV14
j_gene: TRBJ1-4
abundance: few
CDR3nt: TGTGCCAGCAGCCAAATGAGGAATGAAAAACTGTTTTTT
CDR3aa: CASSQMRNEKLFF

d_gene: .
v_gene: TRBV2
j_gene: TRBJ2-1
abundance: .
CDR3nt: TGTGCCGGTGGCACTGGATACAATGAGCAGTTCTTC
CDR3aa: CAGGTGYNEQFF

d_gene: .
v_gene: TRBV6-6
j_gene: TRBJ2-6
abundance: .
CDR3nt: TGTGCCAGCAGGGATTGGGCCAACGTCCTGACTTTC
CDR3aa: CASRDWANVLTF

d_gene: TRBD1
v_gene: TRBV7-6
j_gene: TRBJ1-2
abundance: .
CDR3nt: TGTGCCAGCAGCTTAGGTGAGGGGGCGAATGGCTACACCTTC
CDR3aa: CASSLGEGANGYTF

d_gene: .
v_gene: TRBV25-1
j_gene: TRBJ2-3
abundance: .
CDR3nt: TGTGCCAGCAGTGTGGTTGGGGGGCCGCAGTATTTT
CDR3aa: CASSVVGGPQYF

d_gene: TRBD1
v_gene: TRBV7-2
j_gene: TRBJ1-1
abundance: once
CDR3nt: TGTGCCAGCAGCTCGACAGGGTGGGGGAGCACTGAAGCTTTCTTT
CDR3aa: CASSSTGWGSTEAFF

d_gene: .
v_gene: TRBV5-8
j_gene: TRBJ1-1
abundance: .
CDR3nt: TGTGCCAGCAGCGTAGGGGACCTGAACACTGAAGCTTTCTTT
CDR3aa: CASSVGDLNTEAFF

d_gene: TRBD2
v_gene: TRBV11-1
j_gene: TRBJ2-5
abundance: once
CDR3nt: TGTGCCAGCAGGACCGGAAGGACTAGGGCGCGGGAGACCCAGTACTTC
CDR3aa: CASRTGRTRARETQYF

d_gene: .
v_gene: TRBV2
j_gene: TRBJ1-1
abundance: once
CDR3nt: TGTGCCAGCAGTGAGTATGAGAGGGCAAAAGCTTTCTTT
CDR3aa: CASSEYERAKAFF

d_gene: TRBD1
v_gene: TRBV27
j_gene: TRBJ2-7
abundance: .
CDR3nt: TGTGCCAGCAGACGACTGGGACAGGGGACTCCCCAGTACTTC
CDR3aa: CASRRLGQGTPQYF

d_gene: TRBD1
v_gene: TRBV6-1
j_gene: TRBJ1-1
abundance: once
CDR3nt: TGTGCCAGCACGGGGACAGGACGAGAAGCTTTCTTT
CDR3aa: CASTGTGREAFF

d_gene: .
v_gene: TRBV9
j_gene: TRBJ1-4
abundance: .
CDR3nt: TGTGCCAGCAGCGCCCGGGACCTACCCTGGGAAAAACTGTTTTTT
CDR3aa: CASSARDLPWEKLFF

d_gene: .
v_gene: TRBV11-2
j_gene: TRBJ2-7
abundance: .
CDR3nt: TGTGCCAGCAGCAGCTTGTCCTACGAGCAGTACTTC
CDR3aa: CASSSLSYEQYF

d_gene: TRBD2
v_gene: TRBV7-9
j_gene: TRBJ2-7
abundance: .
CDR3nt: TGTGCCAGCAGCATTAGCGGGGGGGCCACAGGCGAGCAGTACTTC
CDR3aa: CASSISGGATGEQYF

d_gene: .
v_gene: TRBV5-1
j_gene: TRBJ2-2
abundance: .
CDR3nt: TGCGCCAGCGGACTCACCGGGACGCAGGACACCGGGGAGCTGTTTTTT
CDR3aa: CASGLTGTQDTGELFF

d_gene: .
v_gene: TRBV4-3
j_gene: TRBJ1-4
abundance: .
CDR3nt: TGCGCCAGCAGCCAAGATCCATGGACAGACGCAACTAATGAAAAACTGTTTTTT
CDR3aa: CASSQDPWTDATNEKLFF

d_gene: TRBD1
v_gene: TRBV5-3
j_gene: TRBJ2-7
abundance: few
CDR3nt: TGTGCCAGAAGCTTGGCCACCAGACGGGTAACAGGGGGCTCCTACGAGCAGTACTTC
CDR3aa: CARSLATRRVTGGSYEQYF

d_gene: TRBD1
v_gene: TRBV18
j_gene: TRBJ1-6
abundance: once
CDR3nt: TGTGCCAGCTCACCACTCATGGGGGGACAGGGACCGGCCCTCCACTTT
CDR3aa: CASSPLMGGQGPALHF

d_gene: .
v_gene: TRBV5-1
j_gene: TRBJ2-1
abundance: once
CDR3nt: TGCGCCAGCAGAGAGCCAACCTACAATGAGCAGTTCTTC
CDR3aa: CASREPTYNEQFF

d_gene: .
v_gene: TRBV11-3
j_gene: TRBJ1-3
abundance: .
CDR3nt: TGTGCCAGCAGCTTAGAATGGTGGCAGGGGAACTCTGGAAACACCATATATTTT
CDR3aa: CASSLEWWQGNSGNTIYF

d_gene: .
v_gene: TRBV5-4
j_gene: TRBJ1-1
abundance: .
CDR3nt: TGTGCCAGCAGCGCGGGGCGGAGTGAAGCTTTCTTT
CDR3aa: CASSAGRSEAFF